This T cell receptor (beta chain) was identified in a study of cytomegalovirus exposure and HLA in healthy donors. Study results and caveats: While the bulk of TCR sequences proved rare, some public TCRs turned up in many donors.

The PCR contained 60 Vbeta and 13 Jbeta primers. Assay used: immunoSEQ multiplex PCR; TCRdb lists only in-frame clones, some missing. The sample contains more than 70,000 clones, 70% of which appear only once. Worth noting for this clone: Its antigen is still unknown.

The CDR3 contains 17 residues. Germline trimming cut 1 base from V and 1 base from J; bases unmatched to any gene: 7. Germline assignment: CDR1 SGHRS and CDR2 YFSETQ. This sequence was found in a woman between 50 and 59 years old in good health and CMV-seropositive. The chain has TRBV5-1 and TRBJ2-2; TRBD2 agrees at 7 bases. The source material was PBMCs. The CDR3 DNA reads TGCGCCAGCAGCTTGTATGGCGGGAGTGGGAACACCGGGGAGCTGTTTTTT. Its translation: CASSLYGGSGNTGELFF.